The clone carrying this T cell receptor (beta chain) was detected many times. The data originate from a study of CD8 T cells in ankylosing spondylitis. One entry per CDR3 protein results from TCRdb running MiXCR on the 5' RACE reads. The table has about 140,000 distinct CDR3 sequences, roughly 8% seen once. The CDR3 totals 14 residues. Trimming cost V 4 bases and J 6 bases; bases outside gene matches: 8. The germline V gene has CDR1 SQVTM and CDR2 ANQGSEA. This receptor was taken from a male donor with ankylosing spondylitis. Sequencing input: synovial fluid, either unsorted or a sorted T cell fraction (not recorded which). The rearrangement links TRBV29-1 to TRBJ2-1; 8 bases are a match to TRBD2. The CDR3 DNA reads TGCAGCGTTGCCAAAAGGCTAGCGGGCAATGAGCAGTTCTTC. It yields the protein CSVAKRLAGNEQFF.